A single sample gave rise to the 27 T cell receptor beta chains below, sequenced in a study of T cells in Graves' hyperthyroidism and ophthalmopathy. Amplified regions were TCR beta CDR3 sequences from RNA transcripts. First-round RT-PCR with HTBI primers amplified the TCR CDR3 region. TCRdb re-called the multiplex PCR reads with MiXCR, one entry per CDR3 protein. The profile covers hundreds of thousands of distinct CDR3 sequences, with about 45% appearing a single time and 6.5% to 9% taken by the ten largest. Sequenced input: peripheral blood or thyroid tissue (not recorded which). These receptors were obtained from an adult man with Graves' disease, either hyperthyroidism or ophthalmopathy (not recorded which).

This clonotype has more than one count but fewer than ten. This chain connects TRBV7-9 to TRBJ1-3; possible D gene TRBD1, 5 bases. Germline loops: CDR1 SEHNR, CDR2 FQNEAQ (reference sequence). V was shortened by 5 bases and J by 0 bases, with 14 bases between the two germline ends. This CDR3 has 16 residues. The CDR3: CASSPDGAISGNTIYF. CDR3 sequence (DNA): TGTGCCAGCAGCCCGGACGGGGCGATCTCTGGAAACACCATATATTTT.

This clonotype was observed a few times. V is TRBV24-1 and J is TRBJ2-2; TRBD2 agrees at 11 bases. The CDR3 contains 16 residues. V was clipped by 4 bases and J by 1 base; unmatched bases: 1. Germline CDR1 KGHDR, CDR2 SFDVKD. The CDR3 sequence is CATSDTSGRNTGELFF. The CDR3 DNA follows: TGTGCCACCAGTGACACTAGCGGGAGGAACACCGGGGAGCTGTTTTTT.

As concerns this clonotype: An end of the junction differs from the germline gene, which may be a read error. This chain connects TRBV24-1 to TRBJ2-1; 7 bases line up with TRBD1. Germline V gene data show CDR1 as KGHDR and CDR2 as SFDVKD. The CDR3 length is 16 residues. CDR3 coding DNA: TGTGCCACCAGTGGGCCGGGACAGCTCTCCCACAATGAGCAGTTCTTC. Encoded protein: CATSGPGQLSHNEQFF.

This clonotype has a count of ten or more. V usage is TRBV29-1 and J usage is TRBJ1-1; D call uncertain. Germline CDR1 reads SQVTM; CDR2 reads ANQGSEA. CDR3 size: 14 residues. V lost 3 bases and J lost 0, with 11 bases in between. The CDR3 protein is CSVDVPELNTEAFF. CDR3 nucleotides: TGCAGCGTTGACGTTCCGGAGTTGAACACTGAAGCTTTCTTT.

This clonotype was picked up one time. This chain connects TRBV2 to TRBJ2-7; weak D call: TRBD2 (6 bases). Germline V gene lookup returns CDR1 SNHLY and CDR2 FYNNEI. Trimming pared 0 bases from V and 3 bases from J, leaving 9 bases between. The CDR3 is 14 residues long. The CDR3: CASSEARGRYEQYF. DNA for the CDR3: TGTGCCAGCAGTGAAGCGCGGGGTCGCTACGAGCAGTACTTC. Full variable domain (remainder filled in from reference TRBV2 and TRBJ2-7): EPEVTQTPSHQVTQMGQEVILRCVPISNHLYFYWYRQILGQKVEFLVSFYNNEISEKSEIFDDQFSVERPDGSNFTLKIRSTKLEDSAMYFCASSEARGRYEQYFGPGTRLTVT.

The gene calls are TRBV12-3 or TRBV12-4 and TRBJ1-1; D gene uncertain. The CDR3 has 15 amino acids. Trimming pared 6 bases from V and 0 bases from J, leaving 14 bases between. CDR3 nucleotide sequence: TGTGCCAGCAGCCGTTCCGGACGGATGAACACTGAAGCTTTCTTT. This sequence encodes CASSRSGRMNTEAFF.

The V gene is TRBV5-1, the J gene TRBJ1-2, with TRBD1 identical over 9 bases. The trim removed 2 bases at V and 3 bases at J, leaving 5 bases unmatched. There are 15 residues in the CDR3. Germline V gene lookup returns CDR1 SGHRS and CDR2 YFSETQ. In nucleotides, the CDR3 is TGCGCCAGCAGCTTAGGGACAGGGTGCGACTATGGCTACACCTTC. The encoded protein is CASSLGTGCDYGYTF.

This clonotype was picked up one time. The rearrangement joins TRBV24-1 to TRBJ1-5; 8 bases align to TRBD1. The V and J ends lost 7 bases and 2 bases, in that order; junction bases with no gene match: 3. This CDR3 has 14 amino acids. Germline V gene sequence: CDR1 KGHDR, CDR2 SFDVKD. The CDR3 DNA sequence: TGTGCCACCAGGGACAGGGATGGCAATCAGCCCCAGCATTTT. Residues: CATRDRDGNQPQHF.

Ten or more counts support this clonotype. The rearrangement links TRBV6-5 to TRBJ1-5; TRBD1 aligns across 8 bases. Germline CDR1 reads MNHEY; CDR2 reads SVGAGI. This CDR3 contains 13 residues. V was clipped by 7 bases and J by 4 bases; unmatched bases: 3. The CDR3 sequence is CASNTGGNQPQHF. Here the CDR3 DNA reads TGTGCCAGCAACACAGGGGGGAATCAGCCCCAGCATTTT.

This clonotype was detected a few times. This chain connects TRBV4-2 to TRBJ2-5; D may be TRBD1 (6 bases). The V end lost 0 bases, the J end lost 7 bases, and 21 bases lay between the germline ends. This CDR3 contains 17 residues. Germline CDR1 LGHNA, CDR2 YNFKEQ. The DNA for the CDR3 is TGTGCCAGCAGCCAAGAGTCCCTACAGGGATCAAGGGGGACCCAGTACTTC. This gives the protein CASSQESLQGSRGTQYF.

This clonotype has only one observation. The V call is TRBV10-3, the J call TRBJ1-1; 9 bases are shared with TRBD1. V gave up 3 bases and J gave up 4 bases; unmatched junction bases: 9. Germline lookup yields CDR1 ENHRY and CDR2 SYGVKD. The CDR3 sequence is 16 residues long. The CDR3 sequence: CAISDSTGDRATEAFF. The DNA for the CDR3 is TGTGCCATCAGTGACTCGACAGGGGACAGGGCCACTGAAGCTTTCTTT.

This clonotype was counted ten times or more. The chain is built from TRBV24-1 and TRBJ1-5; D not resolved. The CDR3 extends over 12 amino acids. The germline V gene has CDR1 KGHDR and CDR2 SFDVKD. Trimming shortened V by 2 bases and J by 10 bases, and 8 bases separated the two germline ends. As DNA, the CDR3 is TGTGCCACCAGTGATTCCGGGGAACCCCAGCATTTT. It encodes CATSDSGEPQHF.

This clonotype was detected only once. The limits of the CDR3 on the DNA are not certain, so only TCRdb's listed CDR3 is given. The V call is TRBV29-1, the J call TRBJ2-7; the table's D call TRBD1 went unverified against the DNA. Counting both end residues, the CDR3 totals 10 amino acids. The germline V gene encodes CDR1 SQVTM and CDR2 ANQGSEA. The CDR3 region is CSVGQGAQYF.

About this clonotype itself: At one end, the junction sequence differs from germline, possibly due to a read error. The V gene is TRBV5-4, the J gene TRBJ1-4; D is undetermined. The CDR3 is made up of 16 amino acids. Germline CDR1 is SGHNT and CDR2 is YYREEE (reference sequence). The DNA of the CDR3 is TGCGCCAGCAGCGCCCCAGGAGGTGCGGCTAATGAAAAACTGTTTTTT. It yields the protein CASSAPGGAANEKLFF.

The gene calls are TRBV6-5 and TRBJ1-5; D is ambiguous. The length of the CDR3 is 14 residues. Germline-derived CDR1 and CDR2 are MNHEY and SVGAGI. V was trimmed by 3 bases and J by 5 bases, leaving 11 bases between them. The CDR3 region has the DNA TGTGCCAGCAGTTATATGGGTCAGGATCAGCCCCAGCATTTT. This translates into CASSYMGQDQPQHF.

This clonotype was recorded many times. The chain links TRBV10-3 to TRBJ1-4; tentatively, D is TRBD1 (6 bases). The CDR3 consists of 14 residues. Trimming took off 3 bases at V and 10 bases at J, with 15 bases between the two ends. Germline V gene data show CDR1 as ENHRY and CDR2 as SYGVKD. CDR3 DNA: TGTGCCATCAGTGAAGGGGGAGGCAGAGGAAAACTGTTTTTT. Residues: CAISEGGGRGKLFF.

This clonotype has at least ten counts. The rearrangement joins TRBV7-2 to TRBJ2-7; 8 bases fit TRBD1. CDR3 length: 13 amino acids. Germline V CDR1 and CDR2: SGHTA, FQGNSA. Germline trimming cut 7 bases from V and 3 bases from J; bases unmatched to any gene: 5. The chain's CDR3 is CASTLGQGYEQYF. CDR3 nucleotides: TGTGCCAGCACCCTCGGACAGGGCTACGAGCAGTACTTC.

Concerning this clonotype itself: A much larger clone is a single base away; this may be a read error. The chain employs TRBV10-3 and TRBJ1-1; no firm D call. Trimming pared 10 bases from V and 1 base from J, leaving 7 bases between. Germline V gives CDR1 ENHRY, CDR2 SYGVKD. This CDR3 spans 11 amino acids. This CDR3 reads CASNKNTEAFF. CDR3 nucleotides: TGTGCCAGCAACAAGAACACTGAAGCTTTCTTT.

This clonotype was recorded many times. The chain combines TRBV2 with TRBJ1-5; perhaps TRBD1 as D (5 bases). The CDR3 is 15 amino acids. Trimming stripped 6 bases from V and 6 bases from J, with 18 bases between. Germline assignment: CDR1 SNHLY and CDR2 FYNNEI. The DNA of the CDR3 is TGTGCCAGCAGCGGGGGGACCCTAAGAGGTCAGCCCCAGCATTTT. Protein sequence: CASSGGTLRGQPQHF.

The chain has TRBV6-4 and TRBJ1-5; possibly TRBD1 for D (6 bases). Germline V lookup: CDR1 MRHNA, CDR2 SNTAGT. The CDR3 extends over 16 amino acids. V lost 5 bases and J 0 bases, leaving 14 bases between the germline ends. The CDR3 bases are TGTGCCAGCAGTTACTTCTCGGGGGCTAGCAATCAGCCCCAGCATTTT. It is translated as CASSYFSGASNQPQHF.

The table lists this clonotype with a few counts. The CDR3 spells CASSKAGGERNTEAFF. CDR3 coding DNA: TGTGCCAGTAGTAAGGCCGGGGGCGAGCGGAACACTGAAGCTTTCTTT. V and J are TRBV19 and TRBJ1-1; D is perhaps TRBD1 (6 bases). CDR1 is LNHDA and CDR2 is SQIVND in the germline V gene (reference sequence). V dropped 4 bases and J dropped 1 base, with 16 bases sitting between them. The CDR3 extends over 16 amino acids.

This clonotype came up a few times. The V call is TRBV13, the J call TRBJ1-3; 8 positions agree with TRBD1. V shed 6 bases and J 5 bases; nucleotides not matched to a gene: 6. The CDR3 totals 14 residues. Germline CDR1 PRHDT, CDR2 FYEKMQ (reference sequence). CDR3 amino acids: CASSASGGRNTIYF. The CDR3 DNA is TGTGCCAGCAGTGCTTCAGGGGGCAGAAACACCATATATTTT.

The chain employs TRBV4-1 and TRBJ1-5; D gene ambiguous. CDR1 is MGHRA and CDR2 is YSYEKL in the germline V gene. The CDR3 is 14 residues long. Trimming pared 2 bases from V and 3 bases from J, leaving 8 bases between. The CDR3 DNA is TGCGCCAGCAGCCAAATTACGGACAATCAGCCCCAGCATTTT. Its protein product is CASSQITDNQPQHF.

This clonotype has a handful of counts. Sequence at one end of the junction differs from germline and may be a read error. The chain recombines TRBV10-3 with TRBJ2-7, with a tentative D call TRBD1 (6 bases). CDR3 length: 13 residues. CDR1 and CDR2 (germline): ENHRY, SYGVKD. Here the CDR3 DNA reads TGTGCCAGCAGTGACAGGCTCCGGGACGAGCAGTACTTC. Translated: CASSDRLRDEQYF.

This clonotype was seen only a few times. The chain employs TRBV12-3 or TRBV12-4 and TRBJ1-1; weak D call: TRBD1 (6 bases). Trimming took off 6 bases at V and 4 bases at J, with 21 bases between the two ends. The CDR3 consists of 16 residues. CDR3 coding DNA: TGTGCCAGCAGCTCCCGGTGGCAGGGGTCGGGCACTGAAGCTTTCTTT. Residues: CASSSRWQGSGTEAFF.

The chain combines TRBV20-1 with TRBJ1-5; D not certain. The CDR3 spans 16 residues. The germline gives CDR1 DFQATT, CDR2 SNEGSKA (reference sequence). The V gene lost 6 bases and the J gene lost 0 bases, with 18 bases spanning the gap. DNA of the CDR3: TGCAGTGCCCGATGGACGGGGAGGGATAGCAATCAGCCCCAGCATTTT. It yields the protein CSARWTGRDSNQPQHF.

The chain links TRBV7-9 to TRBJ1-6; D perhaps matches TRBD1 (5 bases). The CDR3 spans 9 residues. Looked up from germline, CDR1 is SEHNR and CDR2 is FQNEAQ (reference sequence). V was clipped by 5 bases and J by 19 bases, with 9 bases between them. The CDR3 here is CASSTGGHF. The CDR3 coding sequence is TGTGCCAGCAGCACAGGCGGACACTTT.